One and the same sample provided the 24 T cell receptor beta chains below, sequenced in a study of shared clonotypes between healthy human individuals. Profiling relied on immunoSEQ multiplex PCR, and the TCRdb table lists in-frame clones only, not all of them. The sample includes 2 million to 3 million clones, approximately 94% of them seen just once. Input material: naive CD4+ T cells sorted from blood. The subset here: CD45RA+ positively selected. These receptors were obtained from a man in his late teens or twenties in good health.

The chain employs TRBV7-9 and TRBJ1-1; D ambiguous. CDR1 and CDR2 from the germline V gene are SEHNR and FQNEAQ (reference sequence). Trimming shortened V by 1 base and J by 6 bases, and 15 bases separated the two germline ends. This CDR3 contains 15 residues. The CDR3 coding sequence is TGTGCCAGCAGCTTAGAGGGAGGCAGAAATGCTGAAGCTTTCTTT. Translating gives CASSLEGGRNAEAFF.

The chain has TRBV5-4 and TRBJ1-1, with 7 bases identical to TRBD1. This CDR3 has 13 amino acids. Germline V gene data show CDR1 as SGHNT and CDR2 as YYREEE (reference sequence). V shed 4 bases, J shed 4 bases, and the junction held 4 bases outside the gene matches. CDR3 protein: CASSQKGATEAFF. DNA for the CDR3: TGTGCCAGCAGCCAAAAGGGGGCCACTGAAGCTTTCTTT.

The chain uses TRBV7-8 and TRBJ1-4; D unclear. Germline CDR1 reads SGHVS; CDR2 reads FQNEAQ. The CDR3 runs to 16 residues. V lost 5 bases, J lost 2 bases, and 15 bases lay in between. CDR3 sequence reads: CASSLRTGFTNEKLFF. The CDR3 DNA reads as TGTGCCAGCAGCCTAAGGACCGGGTTCACTAATGAAAAACTGTTTTTT.

This chain uses TRBV2 with TRBJ1-6; 9 positions match TRBD1. This CDR3 contains 15 residues. Trimming at V came to 6 bases and at J to 8 bases, leaving 8 bases not matched to a gene. In germline, CDR1 is SNHLY, CDR2 FYNNEI. In DNA form, the CDR3 reads TGTGCCAGCAGCGGGGGGACAGGGTCGGATTCACCCCTCCACTTT. Translated: CASSGGTGSDSPLHF.

J is TRBJ1-1 and V is TRBV7-8, with a possible D match to TRBD1 (5 bases). The CDR3 covers 14 residues. CDR1 is SGHVS and CDR2 is FQNEAQ in the germline V gene. V dropped 5 bases and J dropped 5 bases, with 15 bases sitting between them. CDR3 nucleotide sequence: TGTGCCAGCAGCCCTCAGGGTCACGGGACTGAAGCTTTCTTT. This gives the protein CASSPQGHGTEAFF.

For this clone: At the DNA level, this CDR3 is encoded by other sequences in the same sample as well. This sequence joins TRBV30 and TRBJ1-5; D is ambiguous. The germline V gene has CDR1 GTSNPN and CDR2 SVGIG (reference sequence). The CDR3 runs to 13 residues. V was shortened by 2 bases and J by 2 bases, with 7 bases between the two germline ends. CDR3 in amino acids: CAWSPQGNQPQHF. CDR3 in DNA: TGTGCCTGGAGTCCCCAGGGCAATCAGCCCCAGCATTTT. Using reference TRBV30 and TRBJ1-5 for the parts outside the CDR3, the full variable domain is SQTIHQWPATLVQPVGSPLSLECTVEGTSNPNLYWYRQAAGRGLQLLFYSVGIGQISSEVPQNLSASRPQDRQFILSSKKLLLSDSGFYLCAWSPQGNQPQHFGDGTRLSIL.

Written as DNA, the CDR3 is TGTGCCACCAGCAGTCAACTAGCGGGGGCAAAACGGCAGTACTTC. Translation gives CATSSQLAGAKRQYF. The V and J genes are TRBV15 and TRBJ2-5; 11 bases are a match to TRBD2. In germline, CDR1 is LNHNV, CDR2 YYDKDF (reference sequence). Trimming cost V 3 bases and J 11 bases; bases outside gene matches: 11. The length of the CDR3 is 15 residues.

The J gene is TRBJ2-7, the V gene TRBV5-1; a weak D match, TRBD1 (5 bases). The CDR3 runs to 15 residues. Looked up from germline, CDR1 is SGHRS and CDR2 is YFSETQ. V was cut by 0 bases and J by 0 bases, with 10 bases left in between. CDR3 coding DNA: TGCGCCAGCAGCTTGGGGACACCTTTCTCCTACGAGCAGTACTTC. This translates into CASSLGTPFSYEQYF.

The chain has TRBV7-9 and TRBJ2-2, with TRBD2 matching over 9 bases. The CDR3 is made up of 15 amino acids. CDR1 is SEHNR, CDR2 FQNEAQ, per germline (reference sequence). V gave up 1 base and J gave up 10 bases; unmatched junction bases: 7. DNA for the CDR3: TGTGCCAGCAGCTTAGGCGGGGGGGCCCATGTGGAGCTGTTTTTT. Translated, it gives CASSLGGGAHVELFF.

The CDR3 is CASSLIGGPYEQYF. The CDR3 DNA follows: TGTGCCAGCAGCTTAATTGGGGGCCCTTACGAGCAGTACTTC. The chain combines TRBV7-2 with TRBJ2-7, with D perhaps matching TRBD1 (6 bases). CDR3 length: 14 residues. Deletions cut 2 bases from V and 4 bases from J, with 12 bases between. Germline V gene sequence: CDR1 SGHTA, CDR2 FQGNSA.

The V and J genes are TRBV5-4 and TRBJ2-6; no clear D. The CDR3 loop spans 16 amino acids. V lost 0 bases to trimming and J lost 0 bases, with 7 bases between them. The germline CDR1 and CDR2 sequences are SGHNT and YYREEE (reference sequence). CDR3 region: CASSLAGLSGANVLTF. CDR3 sequence (DNA): TGTGCCAGCAGCTTGGCCGGGCTCTCTGGGGCCAACGTCCTGACTTTC.

The rearrangement joins TRBV2 to TRBJ1-2; the D is unclear. Germline CDR1 reads SNHLY; CDR2 reads FYNNEI. There are 14 residues in the CDR3. Trimming shortened V by 3 bases and J by 4 bases, and 12 bases separated the two germline ends. The CDR3 nucleotides read TGTGCCAGCAGTGAGAGTGAGGATCTCTATGGCTACACCTTC. It encodes CASSESEDLYGYTF.

The rearrangement joins TRBV28 to TRBJ1-5; possibly TRBD1 for D (5 bases). V lost 8 bases and J lost 1, with 9 bases in between. Germline V gives CDR1 MDHEN, CDR2 SYDVKM. This CDR3 spans 13 amino acids. CDR3: CASAGQSNQPQHF. Here the CDR3 DNA reads TGTGCCAGCGCGGGGCAGAGCAATCAGCCCCAGCATTTT.

V is TRBV6-1 and J is TRBJ1-1, with 8 bases matching TRBD1. V was clipped by 0 bases and J by 10 bases; unmatched bases: 4. The germline V gene encodes CDR1 MNHNS and CDR2 SASEGT. The CDR3 has 13 residues. The CDR3 region has the DNA TGTGCCAGCAGTGAAGCGGACAGGGTCCCAGCTTTCTTT. It codes for CASSEADRVPAFF.

This sequence joins TRBV5-6 and TRBJ2-2; 8 bases are a match to TRBD1. CDR1 is SGHDT, CDR2 YYEEEE, per germline. After removal of 4 bases from V and 2 bases from J, the junction contained 10 bases not matched to a gene. This CDR3 is 17 amino acids long. CDR3 DNA sequence: TGTGCCAGCAGCGATGGACAGGGATTGAAAAACACCGGGGAGCTGTTTTTT. Translation: CASSDGQGLKNTGELFF.

This chain connects TRBV7-9 to TRBJ2-1; a weak D match, TRBD1 (5 bases). The V and J ends lost 6 bases and 4 bases respectively, with 13 bases between them. CDR3 length: 14 amino acids. Germline V lookup: CDR1 SEHNR, CDR2 FQNEAQ (reference sequence). The CDR3 bases are TGTGCCAGCAGAGGGGCGCAGGCTTACAATGAGCAGTTCTTC. Residues: CASRGAQAYNEQFF.

The chain carries TRBV2 and TRBJ2-7; 9 bases fit TRBD1. Germline CDR1 SNHLY, CDR2 FYNNEI. The J segment lost 2 bases and the V segment lost 5 bases, leaving 4 bases of the junction unmatched. The CDR3 loop spans 14 amino acids. CDR3 protein: CASSLQGAAYEQYF. CDR3 bases: TGTGCCAGCAGTTTACAGGGGGCCGCCTACGAGCAGTACTTC.

This sequence joins TRBV11-2 and TRBJ2-1; D is ambiguous. Germline CDR1 SGHAT, CDR2 FQNNGV. The V end was cut by 5 bases, the J end by 5 bases, with 4 bases between. This CDR3 is 11 amino acids long. The CDR3 spells CASSLNNEQFF. For the CDR3, the DNA is TGTGCCAGCAGCCTCAACAATGAGCAGTTCTTC.

A single count supports this clone. CDR3 in DNA: TGTGCCTGGAGTGTACAGGGCCCAGATACGCAGTATTTT. This sequence encodes CAWSVQGPDTQYF. The chain combines TRBV30 with TRBJ2-3; TRBD1 is a possible D gene (6 bases). CDR3 length equals 13 residues. V was pared by 0 bases and J by 4 bases, with 8 bases between. Germline V gives CDR1 GTSNPN, CDR2 SVGIG (reference sequence).

As to this clone: This CDR3 is also generated by other DNA sequences in the sample. The DNA of the CDR3 is TGTGCCAGTAGTATTAGAGATACGCAGTATTTT. It is translated as CASSIRDTQYF. The chain is built from TRBV19 and TRBJ2-3; D is unresolved. The V gene lost 3 bases and the J gene lost 5 bases, with 3 bases spanning the gap. CDR1 is LNHDA, CDR2 SQIVND, per germline (reference sequence). This CDR3 is 11 amino acids long.

The CDR3 DNA reads as TGTGCCAGTAGTCCTAGCGGGACAGCGGATTATAGCAATCAGCCCCAGCATTTT. Translation: CASSPSGTADYSNQPQHF. The chain recombines TRBV19 with TRBJ1-5; 7 bases are shared with TRBD1. Germline CDR1 LNHDA, CDR2 SQIVND (reference sequence). This CDR3 spans 18 amino acids. V was pared by 5 bases and J by 0 bases, with 13 bases of the junction left unmatched.

This chain connects TRBV6-1 to TRBJ2-5; 8 bases align to TRBD1. The end of the DNA aligns better with TRBJ2-7, so the J call may be wrong. Germline assignment: CDR1 MNHNS and CDR2 SASEGT. The CDR3 contains 14 residues. CDR3 amino acids: CASIRTGPSYEQYF. Written as DNA, the CDR3 is TGTGCCAGCATTCGGACAGGGCCCTCCTACGAGCAGTACTTC.

The chain employs TRBV18 and TRBJ2-6; D assignment may be TRBD1 or TRBD2 (6 bases each). Germline V gene lookup returns CDR1 KGHSH and CDR2 LQKENI. V dropped 3 bases and J dropped 3 bases, with 9 bases sitting between them. The CDR3 has 15 residues. In DNA, the CDR3 is TGTGCCAGCTCACCCGGGGGCGGTGGGGCCAACGTCCTGACTTTC. This translates into CASSPGGGGANVLTF.

The chain has TRBV4-3 and TRBJ2-6; 8 bases are a match to TRBD2. Looked up from germline, CDR1 is LGHNA and CDR2 is YSLEER. V was pared by 0 bases and J by 0 bases, with 16 bases of the junction left unmatched. CDR3 length: 22 amino acids. As DNA, the CDR3 is TGCGCCAGCAGCCAAGAGGGAGGGGTCGGCGGGAGGAGGCTCTCTGGGGCCAACGTCCTGACTTTC. It yields the protein CASSQEGGVGGRRLSGANVLTF.